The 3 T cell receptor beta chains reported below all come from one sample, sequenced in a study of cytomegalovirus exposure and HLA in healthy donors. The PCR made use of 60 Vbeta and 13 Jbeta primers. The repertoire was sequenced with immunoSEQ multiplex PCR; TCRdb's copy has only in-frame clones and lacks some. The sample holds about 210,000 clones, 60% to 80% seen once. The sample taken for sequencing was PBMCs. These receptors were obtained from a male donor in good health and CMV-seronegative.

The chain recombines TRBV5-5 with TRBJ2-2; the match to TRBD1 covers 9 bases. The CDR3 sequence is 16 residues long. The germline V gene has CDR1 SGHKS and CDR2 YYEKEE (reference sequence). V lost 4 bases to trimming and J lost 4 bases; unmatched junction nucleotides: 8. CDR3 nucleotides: TGTGCCAGCAGCACAACAGGGGGCGCGGGCACCGGGGAGCTGTTTTTT. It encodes CASSTTGGAGTGELFF. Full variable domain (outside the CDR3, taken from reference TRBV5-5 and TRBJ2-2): DAGVTQSPTHLIKTRGQQVTLRCSPISGHKSVSWYQQVLGQGPQFIFQYYEKEERGRGNFPDRFSARQFPNYSSELNVNALLLGDSALYLCASSTTGGAGTGELFFGEGSRLTVL.

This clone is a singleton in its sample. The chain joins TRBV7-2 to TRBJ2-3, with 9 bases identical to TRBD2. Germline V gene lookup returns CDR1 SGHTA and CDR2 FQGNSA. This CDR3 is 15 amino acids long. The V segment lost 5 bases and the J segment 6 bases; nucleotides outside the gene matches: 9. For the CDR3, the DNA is TGTGCCAGCAGCCTTCGACTAGCGGTGGTGGATACGCAGTATTTT. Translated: CASSLRLAVVDTQYF.

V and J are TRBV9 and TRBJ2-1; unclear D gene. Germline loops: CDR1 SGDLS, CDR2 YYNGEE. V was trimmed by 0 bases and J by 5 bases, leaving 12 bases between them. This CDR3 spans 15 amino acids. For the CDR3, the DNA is TGTGCCAGCAGCGTAGATGGCCCTCCCCACAATGAGCAGTTCTTC. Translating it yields CASSVDGPPHNEQFF.